The 15 T cell receptor beta chains listed next were all sequenced from one sample in a study of metastatic and nonmetastatic thyroid tumors. Using MiXCR, TCRdb re-called clones from the PCR reads. This table holds 100,000 or so clones, 15% found once. Patients were all untreated before their thyroid surgery. Source material: blood. These receptors all stem from a female donor with papillary thyroid cancer or a benign thyroid nodule (not recorded which). Some clones in this sample may be carry-over from other donors' samples.

The sample holds many counts of this clone. The rearrangement joins TRBV20-1 to TRBJ2-3, with 11 bases lining up with TRBD2. This CDR3 has 17 residues. Germline-derived CDR1 and CDR2 are DFQATT and SNEGSKA (reference sequence). The junction had 7 bases not matched to a gene; V was cut back by 0 bases and J by 2 bases. DNA of the CDR3: TGCAGTGCTAGAGATAGTAGCGGGGGGGCCCCCACAGATACGCAGTATTTT. Its protein is CSARDSSGGAPTDTQYF.

The sample holds a few counts of this clone. J is TRBJ1-2 and V is TRBV20-1; D not resolved. This CDR3 has 12 residues. Germline-derived CDR1 and CDR2 are DFQATT and SNEGSKA (reference sequence). V lost 5 bases, J lost 4 bases, and 11 bases lay in between. CDR3 DNA: TGCAGTGCTCACCACCCTCCCTATGGCTACACCTTC. It codes for CSAHHPPYGYTF.

This chain connects TRBV11-1 to TRBJ1-6; a weak D match, TRBD1 (5 bases). Germline V lookup: CDR1 SGHAT, CDR2 FQDESV (reference sequence). V was shortened by 4 bases and J by 5 bases, with 18 bases between the two germline ends. The CDR3 extends over 17 amino acids. Here the CDR3 DNA reads TGTGCCAGCAGCTACTCAAACCAGGGTATAGATAATTCACCCCTCCACTTT. Protein: CASSYSNQGIDNSPLHF.

As for this clone: At one end, the junction sequence differs from germline, possibly due to a read error. V is TRBV6-5 and J is TRBJ1-6, with D perhaps matching TRBD1 (6 bases). Germline CDR1 MNHEY, CDR2 SVGAGI. CDR3 size: 17 residues. The CDR3 here is CAISSRIAGTRESPLHF. DNA of the CDR3: TGTGCCATCAGTTCCCGAATCGCCGGGACACGGGAATCACCCCTCCACTTT.

This clone was counted at least ten times. This chain joins TRBV30 and TRBJ2-1; no clear D. V lost 0 bases, J lost 1 base, and 13 bases lay in between. Germline CDR1 and CDR2: GTSNPN and SVGIG (reference sequence). The CDR3 is 16 amino acids. The CDR3, as DNA: TGTGCCTGGAGTGTACAGACCCGGTGGTCCTACAATGAGCAGTTCTTC. It yields the protein CAWSVQTRWSYNEQFF.

This clone was picked up many times. A read error may produce the germline difference seen at one junction end. The chain uses TRBV5-8 and TRBJ1-3; no definite D call. This CDR3 is built from 14 residues. Germline V gene data show CDR1 as SGHTS and CDR2 as YDEGEE. CDR3 sequence: CASTLASAGNTIYF. CDR3 DNA: TGTGCCAGCACCTTGGCGTCGGCAGGAAACACCATATATTTT.

This clone was counted at least ten times. The chain has TRBV5-6 and TRBJ2-7; no reliable D call. Germline V gives CDR1 SGHDT, CDR2 YYEEEE. V lost 4 bases and J 4 bases, leaving 9 bases between the germline ends. This CDR3 region has 12 residues. CDR3 DNA: TGTGCCAGCAGCACCGGACCTTACGAGCAGTACTTC. This translates into CASSTGPYEQYF.

This clone was observed a handful of times. A much larger clone differs by one base, so this may be a read error. The chain uses TRBV11-2 and TRBJ1-3, with D maybe TRBD1 (5 bases). V lost 6 bases and J 2 bases, leaving 20 bases between the germline ends. CDR1 and CDR2 (germline): SGHAT, FQNNGV. This CDR3 comprises 17 residues. The CDR3 DNA is TGTGCCAGCAGTCATATAGGGTGCAGGGAAACTGGAAACACCATATATTTT. Protein sequence: CASSHIGCRETGNTIYF.

This clone has a count of ten or more. CDR3 in DNA: TGTGCCAGCAGCCCCTTCCCTAGGGAGGCGGATGGCTACACCTTC. Translated, it gives CASSPFPREADGYTF. The rearrangement joins TRBV3-1 to TRBJ1-2; D remains unclear. V lost 4 bases, J lost 6 bases, and 18 bases lay in between. Per germline, CDR1 LGHDT and CDR2 YNNKEL (reference sequence). There are 15 residues in the CDR3.

On this clone itself: One base away lies a much larger clone, so this may be a sequencing read error. At the DNA level, this CDR3 is encoded by other sequences in the same sample as well. The CDR3 sequence is CASQVMLGLLTGELFF. DNA for the CDR3: TGTGCCAGCCAGGTTATGCTGGGATTGCTCACCGGTGAGCTGTTTTTT. The chain carries TRBV11-2 and TRBJ2-2; no definite D call. There are 16 residues in the CDR3. CDR1 and CDR2 from the germline V gene are SGHAT and FQNNGV.

The J gene is TRBJ2-7, the V gene TRBV30; 7 nucleotides align to TRBD2. The length of the CDR3 is 12 residues. Germline trimming cut 0 bases from V and 6 bases from J; bases unmatched to any gene: 2. Germline V gene lookup returns CDR1 GTSNPN and CDR2 SVGIG (reference sequence). The chain's CDR3 is CAWSVGGIEQYF. DNA for the CDR3: TGTGCCTGGAGTGTGGGGGGGATCGAGCAGTACTTC.

At least ten counts were recorded for this clone. The chain recombines TRBV9 with TRBJ2-2, with no clear D. This CDR3 spans 14 amino acids. CDR1 SGDLS and CDR2 YYNGEE come from the germline V gene. Trimming removed 0 bases from V and 3 bases from J, with 6 bases in between. The CDR3: CASSVVGDTGELFF. CDR3 nucleotide sequence: TGTGCCAGCAGCGTAGTTGGGGACACCGGGGAGCTGTTTTTT.

This clone was recorded at least ten times. At the DNA level, this CDR3 is encoded by other sequences in the same sample as well. This chain uses TRBV3-1 with TRBJ2-3, with 9 bases identical to TRBD2. Trimming removed 7 bases from V and 2 bases from J; junction bases left unmatched: 4. This CDR3 spans 14 amino acids. CDR1 is LGHDT, CDR2 YNNKEL, per germline (reference sequence). The chain's CDR3 is CASTRTSDTDTQYF. In nucleotides, the CDR3 is TGTGCCAGCACCCGGACTAGCGACACAGATACGCAGTATTTT.

This clone appeared many times. This sequence joins TRBV28 and TRBJ1-1; D gene ambiguous. Germline V gene data show CDR1 as MDHEN and CDR2 as SYDVKM. The V end was cut by 6 bases, the J end by 8 bases, with 7 bases between. This CDR3 spans 10 amino acids. CDR3 sequence reads: CASSSQEAFF. CDR3 in DNA: TGTGCCAGCAGCTCCCAGGAAGCTTTCTTT.

At least ten counts were recorded for this clone. The chain has TRBV20-1 and TRBJ1-4; 9 bases map to TRBD1. J was trimmed by 7 bases and V by 3 bases; bases with no gene match: 3. This CDR3 spans 13 amino acids. Germline CDR1 is DFQATT and CDR2 is SNEGSKA (reference sequence). CDR3 loop: CSARTGGSEKLFF. DNA for the CDR3: TGCAGTGCTAGGACAGGGGGGAGTGAAAAACTGTTTTTT.